Following are 32 T cell receptor beta chains from one sample sequenced in a study of blood T cell repertoires in COVID-19. Produced via immunoSEQ multiplex PCR; TCRdb's table is partial and in-frame only. The table shows about 44,000 clones, with about 86% occurring only once. Sequenced: peripheral blood. Every receptor here comes from a human donor in a cohort sampled during active COVID-19.

This clone appeared many times. This chain joins TRBV5-6 and TRBJ1-2, with 8 positions matching TRBD1. The CDR3 contains 12 residues. Germline V gives CDR1 SGHDT, CDR2 YYEEEE. V lost 3 bases, J lost 6 bases, and 1 base stayed unmatched. The CDR3, as DNA: TGTGCCAGCAGCTGGACAGGGAATGGCTACACCTTC. Its protein is CASSWTGNGYTF.

This clone was seen a few times. The chain couples TRBV7-9 to TRBJ2-7; 9 bases align to TRBD1. V was clipped by 5 bases and J by 3 bases; unmatched bases: 14. Germline lookup yields CDR1 SEHNR and CDR2 FQNEAQ (reference sequence). CDR3 size: 17 residues. CDR3 protein: CASSQTKQGASYYEQYF. The CDR3 nucleotides are TGTGCCAGCAGCCAAACTAAACAGGGGGCGAGTTACTACGAGCAGTACTTC.

This clone was seen a few times. V gene TRBV6-4 combines with J gene TRBJ1-5, with 9 bases aligning to TRBD1. The CDR3 covers 14 residues. The V and J ends lost 8 bases and 0 bases, in that order; junction bases with no gene match: 2. Germline lookup yields CDR1 MRHNA and CDR2 SNTAGT. CDR3 amino acids: CASGTGYSNQPQHF. The CDR3 nucleotides are TGTGCCAGCGGGACAGGGTATAGCAATCAGCCCCAGCATTTT.

The CDR3: CASSDQVQETQYF. In nucleotides, the CDR3 is TGTGCCAGCAGTGACCAGGTGCAAGAGACCCAGTACTTC. This chain links TRBV2 with TRBJ2-5; D is unresolved. This CDR3 contains 13 residues. Trimming cost V 3 bases and J 2 bases, with 7 bases left between them. Germline V lookup: CDR1 SNHLY, CDR2 FYNNEI. Supplemented by reference TRBV2 and TRBJ2-5, the full variable domain reads EPEVTQTPSHQVTQMGQEVILRCVPISNHLYFYWYRQILGQKVEFLVSFYNNEISEKSEIFDDQFSVERPDGSNFTLKIRSTKLEDSAMYFCASSDQVQETQYFGPGTRLLVL.

The chain recombines TRBV30 with TRBJ1-1, with D perhaps TRBD1 (5 bases). Per germline, CDR1 GTSNPN and CDR2 SVGIG (reference sequence). The CDR3 totals 13 residues. Trimming removed 1 base from V and 5 bases from J, with 11 bases in between. CDR3 residues: CAWSEQEMTEAFF. The CDR3 DNA sequence: TGTGCCTGGAGTGAACAGGAGATGACTGAAGCTTTCTTT. Variable domain in full (rest from reference TRBV30 and TRBJ1-1): SQTIHQWPATLVQPVGSPLSLECTVEGTSNPNLYWYRQAAGRGLQLLFYSVGIGQISSEVPQNLSASRPQDRQFILSSKKLLLSDSGFYLCAWSEQEMTEAFFGQGTRLTVV.

DNA for the CDR3: TGTGCCAGCAGCCCGGACAGCCGGCTGACAGATACGCAGTATTTT. Its protein is CASSPDSRLTDTQYF. The chain recombines TRBV9 with TRBJ2-3; TRBD1 is a possible D gene (6 bases). Trimming stripped 4 bases from V and 3 bases from J, with 15 bases between. The V gene's germline CDR1 is SGDLS and CDR2 YYNGEE. The CDR3 has 15 amino acids.

The chain employs TRBV12-3 or TRBV12-4 and TRBJ1-3; D unclear. The CDR3 runs to 13 residues. Trimming cost V 5 bases and J 0 bases, with 5 bases left between them. CDR3: CASSLFSGNTIYF. The CDR3 nucleotides read TGTGCCAGCAGTCTTTTCTCTGGAAACACCATATATTTT.

The chain uses TRBV10-3 and TRBJ2-1, with D maybe TRBD1 (6 bases). Germline CDR1 and CDR2: ENHRY and SYGVKD. Trimming removed 0 bases from V and 5 bases from J, with 8 bases in between. The CDR3 has 14 residues. The CDR3 is CAISESYRDNEQFF. The CDR3 coding sequence is TGTGCCATCAGTGAGTCGTACAGGGACAATGAGCAGTTCTTC.

The sample holds a few counts of this clone. The chain has TRBV3-1 (or the pseudogene TRBV3-2) and TRBJ1-2; TRBD1 matches 7 bases. This CDR3 is built from 15 residues. Germline CDR1 LGHDT, CDR2 YNNKEL (reference sequence). The ends lost 2 bases at V and 5 bases at J; junction bases unmatched: 8. CDR3 coding DNA: TGTGCCAGCAGCCAAAACAGGGGTAGGGGTTATGGCTACACCTTC. Translated, it gives CASSQNRGRGYGYTF.

This clone was seen a handful of times. The genes are TRBV6-5 and TRBJ1-1; D call uncertain. The CDR3 covers 12 residues. The V end lost 4 bases, the J end lost 4 bases, and 7 bases lay between the germline ends. Germline V gene sequence: CDR1 MNHEY, CDR2 SVGAGI. CDR3 DNA sequence: TGTGCCAGCAGTTTCCAGCGCACTGAAGCTTTCTTT. Translation gives CASSFQRTEAFF.

The chain carries TRBV11-2 and TRBJ2-7, with 10 bases fitting TRBD2. The CDR3 extends over 17 amino acids. Germline assignment: CDR1 SGHAT and CDR2 FQNNGV. V gave up 5 bases and J gave up 1 base; unmatched junction bases: 11. The CDR3 spells CASSLMSGLAASYEQYF. DNA for the CDR3: TGTGCCAGCAGCCTGATGTCAGGACTAGCGGCTTCCTACGAGCAGTACTTC.

V gene TRBV27 combines with J gene TRBJ2-3; the D gene is possibly TRBD2 (5 bases). Germline CDR1 MNHEY, CDR2 SMNVEV (reference sequence). The CDR3 loop spans 17 amino acids. Trimming took off 4 bases at V and 2 bases at J, with 19 bases between the two ends. This chain's CDR3 is CASSSPLTRRNTDTQYF. Here the CDR3 DNA reads TGTGCCAGCAGTTCCCCCCTAACTAGGAGAAACACAGATACGCAGTATTTT.

The chain has TRBV2 and TRBJ1-2; D is perhaps TRBD1 (5 bases). The germline V gene has CDR1 SNHLY and CDR2 FYNNEI. Trimming pared 6 bases from V and 8 bases from J, leaving 13 bases between. This CDR3 contains 12 residues. CDR3 in DNA: TGTGCCAGCAGCCAGGGAAGTCGCGGCTACACCTTC. Residues: CASSQGSRGYTF. The complete variable domain, with remaining parts taken from reference TRBV2 and TRBJ1-2, reads EPEVTQTPSHQVTQMGQEVILRCVPISNHLYFYWYRQILGQKVEFLVSFYNNEISEKSEIFDDQFSVERPDGSNFTLKIRSTKLEDSAMYFCASSQGSRGYTFGSGTRLTVV.

The chain links TRBV5-1 to TRBJ1-5; D is uncertain. V lost 0 bases, J lost 2 bases, and 9 bases lay in between. Germline CDR1 reads SGHRS; CDR2 reads YFSETQ. The CDR3 sequence is 15 residues long. The DNA for the CDR3 is TGCGCCAGCAGCTTGGGGGGAGTAGGCAATCAGCCCCAGCATTTT. Protein product: CASSLGGVGNQPQHF.

The chain carries TRBV5-1 and TRBJ2-5; D may be TRBD2 (7 bases). This CDR3 region has 15 residues. V gave up 2 bases and J gave up 5 bases, with 16 bases separating them. Germline V lookup: CDR1 SGHRS, CDR2 YFSETQ. In nucleotides, the CDR3 is TGCGCCAGCAGCTTCGCGGGGGCTCGGGGTGAGACCCAGTACTTC. Translated, it gives CASSFAGARGETQYF. Supplemented by reference TRBV5-1 and TRBJ2-5, the full variable domain reads KAGVTQTPRYLIKTRGQQVTLSCSPISGHRSVSWYQQTPGQGLQFLFEYFSETQRNKGNFPGRFSGRQFSNSRSEMNVSTLELGDSALYLCASSFAGARGETQYFGPGTRLLVL.

The chain links TRBV3-1 (or the pseudogene TRBV3-2) to TRBJ1-4, with D uncertain. Germline CDR1 LGHDT, CDR2 YNNKEL (reference sequence). The CDR3 has 14 amino acids. V was trimmed by 0 bases and J by 7 bases, leaving 9 bases between them. CDR3 DNA sequence: TGTGCCAGCAGCCAAGAGGGTGGGAGTGAAAAACTGTTTTTT. This sequence encodes CASSQEGGSEKLFF.

The CDR3, as DNA: TGTGCCAGCAGCGCCGGGACAGGGTTCACTGAAGCTTTCTTT. Its translation is CASSAGTGFTEAFF. The chain employs TRBV5-6 and TRBJ1-1, with 9 positions matching TRBD1. The CDR3 runs 14 residues. Germline V gives CDR1 SGHDT, CDR2 YYEEEE. J was trimmed by 4 bases and V by 4 bases; bases with no gene match: 5.

In its sample, this clone was seen a few times. V is TRBV5-5 and J is TRBJ2-5; 9 bases line up with TRBD2. Germline CDR1 SGHKS, CDR2 YYEKEE (reference sequence). Losses at the gene ends were 3 bases for V and 5 bases for J; bases not matched to a gene: 8. The CDR3 is made up of 15 amino acids. This chain's CDR3 is CASSSIAGAGETQYF. In DNA form, the CDR3 reads TGTGCCAGCAGCTCAATAGCGGGGGCTGGGGAGACCCAGTACTTC.

The rearrangement uses TRBV19 and TRBJ1-3; possibly TRBD1 for D (6 bases). Germline lookup yields CDR1 LNHDA and CDR2 SQIVND (reference sequence). V lost 4 bases and J 2 bases, leaving 9 bases between the germline ends. CDR3 length equals 14 residues. The CDR3 sequence: CASSTGGPGNTIYF. CDR3 nucleotide sequence: TGTGCCAGTAGTACCGGGGGGCCTGGAAACACCATATATTTT.

V usage is TRBV19 and J usage is TRBJ1-4, with D tentatively TRBD1 (6 bases). In germline, CDR1 is LNHDA, CDR2 SQIVND (reference sequence). This CDR3 has 17 residues. Trimming took 0 bases from V and 2 from J, leaving 13 bases between them. DNA for the CDR3: TGTGCCAGTAGTATAGAGGGGTGGGGGCCGACTAATGAAAAACTGTTTTTT. This codes for CASSIEGWGPTNEKLFF.

The chain has TRBV10-1 and TRBJ1-2; D remains unclear. This CDR3 has 12 residues. The germline gives CDR1 WNHNN, CDR2 SYGVQD (reference sequence). Trimming left V 4 bases short and J 5 bases short, with 8 bases between. This CDR3 reads CASSGGSYGYTF. Here the CDR3 DNA reads TGCGCCAGCAGTGGAGGATCTTATGGCTACACCTTC.

This clone was found once. The genes are TRBV29-1 and TRBJ2-2; 8 bases line up with TRBD1. The CDR3 contains 13 residues. Germline V lookup: CDR1 SQVTM, CDR2 ANQGSEA. J lost 5 bases, V lost 6 bases, and 5 bases had no gene match. The CDR3 loop reads CSVRGRGTGELFF. CDR3 nucleotide sequence: TGCAGCGTCAGGGGGCGCGGGACCGGGGAGCTGTTTTTT.

This chain links TRBV7-9 with TRBJ2-4; TRBD1 matches 7 bases. Germline CDR1 is SEHNR and CDR2 is FQNEAQ (reference sequence). The V and J ends lost 3 bases and 6 bases, in that order; junction bases with no gene match: 2. This CDR3 is 13 amino acids long. DNA for the CDR3: TGTGCCAGCAGCTTGGGACAGCTAAACATTCAGTACTTC. Amino acid sequence: CASSLGQLNIQYF. The full variable domain, rest sourced from reference TRBV7-9 and TRBJ2-4, is DTGVSQNPRHKITKRGQNVTFRCDPISEHNRLYWYRQTLGQGPEFLTYFQNEAQLEKSRLLSDRFSAERPKGSFSTLEIQRTEQGDSAMYLCASSLGQLNIQYFGAGTRLSVL.

The chain has TRBV19 and TRBJ2-2, with 8 bases lining up with TRBD2. The CDR3 sequence is 15 residues long. Germline assignment: CDR1 LNHDA and CDR2 SQIVND (reference sequence). The ends lost 7 bases at V and 4 bases at J; junction bases unmatched: 8. DNA of the CDR3: TGTGCCAGTAAAACGGGGGGGCCGGGCACCGGGGAGCTGTTTTTT. Its translation is CASKTGGPGTGELFF.

The chain has TRBV30 and TRBJ2-5; 8 nucleotides agree with TRBD1. Germline V lookup: CDR1 GTSNPN, CDR2 SVGIG (reference sequence). The CDR3 sequence is 14 residues long. The V segment lost 2 bases and the J segment 5 bases; nucleotides outside the gene matches: 7. The CDR3: CAWSRDRLGETQYF. CDR3 nucleotides: TGTGCCTGGAGTCGGGACAGGCTTGGCGAGACCCAGTACTTC.

V gene TRBV7-2 combines with J gene TRBJ1-1, with a tentative D call TRBD1 (6 bases). V shed 2 bases and J shed 5 bases, with 12 bases lying between them. The CDR3 loop spans 14 amino acids. Germline CDR1 reads SGHTA; CDR2 reads FQGNSA. CDR3 amino acids: CASSLTGLLTEAFF. For the CDR3, the DNA is TGTGCCAGCAGCTTAACAGGGCTACTTACTGAAGCTTTCTTT.

This clone was picked up a small number of times. The rearrangement joins TRBV19 to TRBJ1-6; D call uncertain. Germline CDR1 and CDR2: LNHDA and SQIVND (reference sequence). CDR3 length equals 14 residues. Trimming stripped 5 bases from V and 7 bases from J, with 12 bases between. CDR3 region: CASSDNMSNSPLHF. DNA of the CDR3: TGTGCCAGTAGTGACAATATGAGCAATTCACCCCTCCACTTT.

As for this clone: The junction and the germline gene differ at one end; a read error may be behind it. V gene TRBV7-7 combines with J gene TRBJ2-3; 7 nucleotides match TRBD2. The V gene's germline CDR1 is SSHAT and CDR2 FNYEAQ (reference sequence). This CDR3 contains 15 residues. CDR3 loop: CASSPSGASTDTQYF. CDR3 DNA sequence: TGTGCTAGCAGCCCTAGCGGTGCTAGCACAGATACGCAGTATTTT.

The gene calls are TRBV5-6 and TRBJ2-4, with D perhaps TRBD1 (6 bases). Germline V gives CDR1 SGHDT, CDR2 YYEEEE. The CDR3 runs to 13 residues. V was trimmed by 7 bases and J by 8 bases, leaving 16 bases between them. The CDR3 region is CASAKQGTDIQYF. CDR3 in DNA: TGTGCCAGCGCCAAACAGGGCACGGACATTCAGTACTTC.

The chain has TRBV3-1 (or the pseudogene TRBV3-2) and TRBJ2-7; tentatively, D is TRBD2 (5 bases). CDR3 length equals 11 residues. The germline gives CDR1 LGHDT, CDR2 YNNKEL (reference sequence). Trimming took off 3 bases at V and 5 bases at J, with 5 bases between the two ends. CDR3 sequence: CASSQRDEQYF. For the CDR3, the DNA is TGTGCCAGCAGCCAGAGGGACGAGCAGTACTTC.

This clone was picked up one time. The V call is TRBV7-6, the J call TRBJ1-4; perhaps TRBD1 as D (5 bases). Trimming took off 4 bases at V and 6 bases at J, with 15 bases between the two ends. The CDR3 length is 15 residues. The V gene's germline CDR1 is SGHVS and CDR2 FNYEAQ. In DNA, the CDR3 is TGTGCCAGCAGCTCCGGACAAGGTGCATATGAAAAACTGTTTTTT. It yields the protein CASSSGQGAYEKLFF.

The V call is TRBV6-5, the J call TRBJ1-3, with a possible D match to TRBD1 (6 bases). Germline lookup yields CDR1 MNHEY and CDR2 SVGAGI. The V gene lost 7 bases and the J gene lost 0 bases, with 13 bases spanning the gap. CDR3 size: 15 residues. The CDR3 loop reads CASINRDPSGNTIYF. In nucleotides, the CDR3 is TGTGCCAGCATCAACAGGGACCCCTCTGGAAACACCATATATTTT.